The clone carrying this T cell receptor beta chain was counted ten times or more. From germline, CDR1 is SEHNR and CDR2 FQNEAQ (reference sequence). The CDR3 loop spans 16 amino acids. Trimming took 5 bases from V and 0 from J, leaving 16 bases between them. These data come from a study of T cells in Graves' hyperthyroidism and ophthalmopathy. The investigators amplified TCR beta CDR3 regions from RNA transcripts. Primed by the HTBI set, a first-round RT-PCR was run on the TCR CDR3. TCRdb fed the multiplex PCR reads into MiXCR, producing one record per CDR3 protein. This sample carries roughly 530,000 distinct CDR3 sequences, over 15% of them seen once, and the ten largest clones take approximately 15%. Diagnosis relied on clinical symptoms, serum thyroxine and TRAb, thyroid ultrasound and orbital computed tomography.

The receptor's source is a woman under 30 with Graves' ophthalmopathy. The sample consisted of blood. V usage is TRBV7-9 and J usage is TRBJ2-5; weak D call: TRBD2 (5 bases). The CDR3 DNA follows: TGTGCCAGCAGCCTGGTGGCAGCGGTCAACCAAGAGACCCAGTACTTC. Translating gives CASSLVAAVNQETQYF.